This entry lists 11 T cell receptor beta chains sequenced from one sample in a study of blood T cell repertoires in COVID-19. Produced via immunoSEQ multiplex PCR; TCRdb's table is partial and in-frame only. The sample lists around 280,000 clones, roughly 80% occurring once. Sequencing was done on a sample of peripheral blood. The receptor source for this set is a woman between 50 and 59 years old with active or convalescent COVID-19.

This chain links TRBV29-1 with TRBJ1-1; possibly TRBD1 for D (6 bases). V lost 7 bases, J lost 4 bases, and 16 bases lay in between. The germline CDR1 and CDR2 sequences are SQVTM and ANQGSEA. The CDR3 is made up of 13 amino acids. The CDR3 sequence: CSARGGQLTEAFF. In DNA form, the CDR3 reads TGCAGCGCCAGAGGCGGACAGCTCACTGAAGCTTTCTTT.

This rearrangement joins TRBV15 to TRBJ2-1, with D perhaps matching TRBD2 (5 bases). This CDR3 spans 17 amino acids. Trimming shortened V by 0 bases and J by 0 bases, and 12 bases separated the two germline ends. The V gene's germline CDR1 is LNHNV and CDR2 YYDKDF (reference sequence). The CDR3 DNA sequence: TGTGCCACCAGCAGAGAAGGCGGACTCAGCTCCTACAATGAGCAGTTCTTC. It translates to CATSREGGLSSYNEQFF.

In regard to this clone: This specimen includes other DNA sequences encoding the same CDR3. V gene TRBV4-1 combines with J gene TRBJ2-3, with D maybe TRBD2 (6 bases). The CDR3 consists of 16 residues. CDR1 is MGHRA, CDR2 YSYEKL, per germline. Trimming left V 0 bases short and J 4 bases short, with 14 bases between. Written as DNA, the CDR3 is TGCGCCAGCAGCCAAGATTGGGGACTGGGGGCAGATACGCAGTATTTT. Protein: CASSQDWGLGADTQYF.

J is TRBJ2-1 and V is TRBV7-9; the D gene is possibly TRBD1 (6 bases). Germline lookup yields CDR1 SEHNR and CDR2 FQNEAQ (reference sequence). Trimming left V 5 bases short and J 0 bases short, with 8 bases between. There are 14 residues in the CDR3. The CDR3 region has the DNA TGTGCCAGCAGCCCAGGGGTCTCCTACAATGAGCAGTTCTTC. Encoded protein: CASSPGVSYNEQFF.

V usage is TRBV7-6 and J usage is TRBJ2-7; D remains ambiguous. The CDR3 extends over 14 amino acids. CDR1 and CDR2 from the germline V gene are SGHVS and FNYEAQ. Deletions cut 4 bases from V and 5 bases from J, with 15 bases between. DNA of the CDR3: TGTGCCAGCAGCTATCGATCTGCGTTGGACGAGCAGTACTTC. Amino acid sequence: CASSYRSALDEQYF.

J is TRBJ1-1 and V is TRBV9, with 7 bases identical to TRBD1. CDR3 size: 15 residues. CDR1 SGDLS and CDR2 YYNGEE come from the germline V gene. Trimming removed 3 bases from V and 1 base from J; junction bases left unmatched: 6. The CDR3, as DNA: TGTGCCAGCAGCGCCCGGGACAGCCCGAACACTGAAGCTTTCTTT. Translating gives CASSARDSPNTEAFF. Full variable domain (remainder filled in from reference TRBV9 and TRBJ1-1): DSGVTQTPKHLITATGQRVTLRCSPRSGDLSVYWYQQSLDQGLQFLIQYYNGEERAKGNILERFSAQQFPDLHSELNLSSLELGDSALYFCASSARDSPNTEAFFGQGTRLTVV.

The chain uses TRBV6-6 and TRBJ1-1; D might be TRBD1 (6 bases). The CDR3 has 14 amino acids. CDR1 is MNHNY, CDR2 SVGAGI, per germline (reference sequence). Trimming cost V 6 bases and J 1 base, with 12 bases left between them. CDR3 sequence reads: CASSFPGQNTEAFF. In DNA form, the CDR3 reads TGTGCCAGCAGCTTTCCGGGACAGAACACTGAAGCTTTCTTT.

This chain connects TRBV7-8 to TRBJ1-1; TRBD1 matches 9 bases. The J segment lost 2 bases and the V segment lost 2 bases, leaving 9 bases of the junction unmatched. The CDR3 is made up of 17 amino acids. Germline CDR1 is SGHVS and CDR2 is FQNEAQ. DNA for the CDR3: TGTGCCAGCAGCTTAATCGGGACAGGGAGCCGAAACACTGAAGCTTTCTTT. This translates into CASSLIGTGSRNTEAFF.

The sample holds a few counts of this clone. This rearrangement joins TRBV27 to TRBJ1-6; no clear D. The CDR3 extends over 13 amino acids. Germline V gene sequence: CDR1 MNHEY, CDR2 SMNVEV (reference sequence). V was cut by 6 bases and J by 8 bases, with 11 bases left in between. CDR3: CASRTGSHSPLHF. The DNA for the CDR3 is TGTGCCAGCAGGACCGGGAGTCATTCACCCCTCCACTTT.

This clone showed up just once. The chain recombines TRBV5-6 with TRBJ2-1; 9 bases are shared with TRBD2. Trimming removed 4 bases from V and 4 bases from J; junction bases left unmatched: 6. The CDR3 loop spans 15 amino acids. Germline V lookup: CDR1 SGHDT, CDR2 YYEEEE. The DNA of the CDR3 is TGTGCCAGCAGCAGGACTAGCGCGAGATACAATGAGCAGTTCTTC. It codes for CASSRTSARYNEQFF.

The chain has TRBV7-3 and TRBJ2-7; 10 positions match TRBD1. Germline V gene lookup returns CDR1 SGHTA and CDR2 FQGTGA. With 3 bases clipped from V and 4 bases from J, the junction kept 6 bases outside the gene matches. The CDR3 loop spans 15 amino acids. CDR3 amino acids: CASSFSGQGMYEQYF. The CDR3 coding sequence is TGTGCCAGCAGCTTCTCGGGACAGGGGATGTACGAGCAGTACTTC.